Listed below are T cell receptor beta chains from one sample, sequenced in a study of Ad26.COV2.S vaccination and SARS-CoV-2 variants. TCRdb's copy holds only in-frame clones and misses some; the assay was immunoSEQ multiplex PCR. The data contain fewer than 400,000 clones, roughly 90% of them singletons. The sequenced sample was peripheral blood, obtained in a trial of Ad26.COV2.S vaccine versus placebo. The receptors derive from a person aged 18-65 years who received the Ad26.COV2.S COVID-19 vaccine or a placebo. The CDR3 runs from the conserved cysteine through the conserved F or W. A D gene is named only where the DNA matches it firmly. Not every row has a clone size; where given, it reads once, few, many or a size class.

D: .
V: TRBV11-3
J: TRBJ2-3
size: once
CDR3: CASSLSGVGSGTDTQYF
DNA: TGTGCCAGCAGCTTAAGTGGTGTGGGGTCGGGCACAGATACGCAGTATTTT

D: TRBD1
V: TRBV6-4
J: TRBJ2-7
size: .
CDR3: CASSGPGQTSYEQYF
DNA: TGTGCCAGCAGCGGACCGGGACAGACATCCTACGAGCAGTACTTC

D: TRBD1
V: TRBV5-1
J: TRBJ2-7
size: .
CDR3: CASSGDRGSEQYF
DNA: TGCGCCAGCAGCGGGGACAGGGGTAGCGAGCAGTACTTC

D: .
V: TRBV30
J: TRBJ2-7
size: .
CDR3: CAWSVLRTYEQYF
DNA: TGTGCCTGGAGTGTACTTAGGACATACGAGCAGTACTTC

D: .
V: TRBV6-5
J: TRBJ1-2
size: .
CDR3: CASNFGGAGGYTF
DNA: TGTGCCAGCAATTTTGGAGGGGCTGGTGGCTACACCTTC

D: .
V: TRBV24-1
J: TRBJ2-5
size: .
CDR3: CATSDSRPGSQTQYF
DNA: TGTGCCACCAGTGACTCCCGTCCGGGATCCCAGACCCAGTACTTC

D: TRBD2
V: TRBV10-1
J: TRBJ2-1
size: .
CDR3: CASSAGLAGNNEQFF
DNA: TGCGCCAGCAGTGCTGGACTAGCGGGTAACAATGAGCAGTTCTTC

D: .
V: TRBV18
J: TRBJ1-3
size: .
CDR3: CASSDLGAGNTIYF
DNA: TGTGCCAGCTCAGACCTGGGCGCTGGAAACACCATATATTTT

D: .
V: TRBV18
J: TRBJ1-3
size: .
CDR3: CASSPQQISGNTIYF
DNA: TGTGCCAGCTCACCACAACAGATCTCTGGAAACACCATATATTTT

D: .
V: TRBV10-3
J: TRBJ2-1
size: .
CDR3: CAISERDGGRGGNEQFF
DNA: TGTGCCATCAGTGAGAGAGATGGGGGTCGAGGGGGCAATGAGCAGTTCTTC

D: TRBD2
V: TRBV2
J: TRBJ2-3
size: .
CDR3: CASSPPIAGVGDTQYF
DNA: TGTGCCAGCAGTCCCCCAATAGCGGGAGTGGGGGATACGCAGTATTTT

D: .
V: TRBV5-1
J: TRBJ1-4
size: .
CDR3: CASSLEGVGEKLFF
DNA: TGCGCCAGCAGCTTGGAGGGGGTGGGTGAAAAACTGTTTTTT

D: .
V: TRBV3-1/TRBV3-2
J: TRBJ1-5
size: .
CDR3: CASSQDLNQPQHF
DNA: TGTGCCAGCAGCCAAGATCTCAATCAGCCCCAGCATTTT

D: .
V: TRBV27
J: TRBJ2-1
size: .
CDR3: CASSLVRAYEQFF
DNA: TGTGCCAGCAGTTTGGTCCGAGCATATGAGCAGTTCTTC

D: .
V: TRBV5-1
J: TRBJ2-3
size: .
CDR3: CASSLVAPSTDTQYF
DNA: TGCGCCAGCAGCTTGGTGGCCCCTAGCACAGATACGCAGTATTTT

D: TRBD2
V: TRBV5-8
J: TRBJ2-1
size: .
CDR3: CASSFRGRALNEQFF
DNA: TGTGCCAGCAGCTTTCGGGGGAGGGCCCTCAATGAGCAGTTCTTC

D: .
V: TRBV27
J: TRBJ2-1
size: .
CDR3: CASSFVGVKIGGSYNEQFF
DNA: TGTGCCAGCAGTTTCGTGGGGGTCAAGATCGGCGGGTCCTACAATGAGCAGTTCTTC

D: .
V: TRBV11-3
J: TRBJ2-5
size: .
CDR3: CASSLRQRVQETQYF
DNA: TGTGCCAGCAGCTTACGACAGCGAGTCCAAGAGACCCAGTACTTC

D: .
V: TRBV7-8
J: TRBJ2-3
size: .
CDR3: CASSPALAEVLDTQYF
DNA: TGTGCCAGCAGCCCGGCACTAGCTGAAGTCTTGGATACGCAGTATTTT

D: .
V: TRBV9
J: TRBJ1-1
size: .
CDR3: CASSVVGPNEAFF
DNA: TGTGCCAGCAGCGTAGTCGGCCCGAATGAAGCTTTCTTT

D: .
V: TRBV28
J: TRBJ2-7
size: .
CDR3: CASSLGGQYEQYF
DNA: TGTGCCAGCAGTTTAGGAGGACAATACGAGCAGTACTTC

D: .
V: TRBV5-8
J: TRBJ1-1
size: .
CDR3: CASSLVRDTEAFF
DNA: TGTGCCAGCAGCTTGGTGAGAGACACTGAAGCTTTCTTT

D: .
V: TRBV27
J: TRBJ2-2
size: .
CDR3: CASSFRNGELFF
DNA: TGTGCCAGCAGTTTTCGGAACGGGGAGCTGTTTTTT

D: TRBD2
V: TRBV28
J: TRBJ2-3
size: .
CDR3: CASSFQASGLRRTSTDTQYF
DNA: TGTGCCAGCAGTTTTCAGGCTAGCGGTCTACGCAGGACTAGCACAGATACGCAGTATTTT

D: .
V: TRBV5-1
J: TRBJ2-3
size: .
CDR3: CASSSRQGTDTQYF
DNA: TGCGCCAGCAGCTCCCGACAGGGCACAGATACGCAGTATTTT

D: .
V: TRBV6-2/TRBV6-3
J: TRBJ1-2
size: .
CDR3: CASSYGAMNFGRYGYTF
DNA: TGTGCCAGCAGTTACGGCGCGATGAATTTTGGGCGATATGGCTACACCTTC

D: .
V: TRBV27
J: TRBJ2-7
size: .
CDR3: CASSFEGGEQYF
DNA: TGTGCCAGCAGTTTTGAGGGGGGCGAGCAGTACTTC

D: TRBD2
V: TRBV7-6
J: TRBJ2-7
size: .
CDR3: CASSLDLAGGPREQYF
DNA: TGTGCCAGCAGCTTAGACCTTGCGGGAGGGCCGAGGGAGCAGTACTTC

D: .
V: TRBV2
J: TRBJ1-5
size: once
CDR3: CARGGRRQPQHF
DNA: TGTGCCAGGGGTGGGAGGAGACAGCCCCAGCATTTT

D: .
V: TRBV28
J: TRBJ2-1
size: .
CDR3: CASSSPALGWYNEQFF
DNA: TGTGCCAGCAGTTCCCCAGCTCTGGGTTGGTACAATGAGCAGTTCTTC

D: .
V: TRBV6-5
J: TRBJ1-5
size: few
CDR3: CASRIAGSNQPQHF
DNA: TGTGCCAGCAGGATCGCAGGGAGTAATCAGCCCCAGCATTTT

D: TRBD1
V: TRBV2
J: TRBJ2-7
size: .
CDR3: CASSRGTDYEQYF
DNA: TGTGCCAGCAGCCGAGGGACAGACTACGAGCAGTACTTC

D: .
V: TRBV7-2
J: TRBJ2-7
size: .
CDR3: CASSFNGREQYF
DNA: TGTGCCAGCAGCTTCAACGGCCGCGAGCAGTACTTC

D: TRBD1
V: TRBV24-1
J: TRBJ2-2
size: .
CDR3: CATSATGTGVTGELFF
DNA: TGTGCCACCAGTGCCACCGGGACAGGGGTCACCGGGGAGCTGTTTTTT

D: TRBD2
V: TRBV20-1
J: TRBJ2-1
size: many
CDR3: CSASGTSGREHEQFF
DNA: TGCAGTGCTAGTGGGACTAGCGGGAGGGAACATGAGCAGTTCTTC

D: .
V: TRBV15
J: TRBJ1-1
size: .
CDR3: CATSRAWGVTEAFF
DNA: TGTGCCACCAGCAGAGCTTGGGGGGTCACTGAAGCTTTCTTT

D: .
V: TRBV20-1
J: TRBJ1-2
size: .
CDR3: CSASEFHLDTF
DNA: TGCAGTGCTAGTGAATTCCACCTGGACACCTTC

D: .
V: TRBV5-4
J: TRBJ2-1
size: .
CDR3: CASSLEVASYNEQFF
DNA: TGTGCCAGCAGCTTGGAGGTAGCGTCGTACAATGAGCAGTTCTTC

D: .
V: TRBV19
J: TRBJ2-7
size: few
CDR3: CASSIGGLGVIYEQYF
DNA: TGTGCCAGTAGTATAGGAGGCCTGGGGGTTATTTACGAGCAGTACTTC

D: .
V: TRBV12-3/TRBV12-4
J: TRBJ1-3
size: .
CDR3: CASSLSGNTIYF
DNA: TGTGCCAGCAGTTTATCTGGAAACACCATATATTTT

D: .
V: TRBV5-4
J: TRBJ2-6
size: .
CDR3: CASSDRSSSGANVLTF
DNA: TGTGCCAGCAGCGACAGGTCCTCCTCTGGGGCCAACGTCCTGACTTTC

D: .
V: TRBV28
J: TRBJ2-3
size: .
CDR3: CASTLKKVGTDTQYF
DNA: TGTGCCAGCACCTTAAAAAAAGTGGGCACAGATACGCAGTATTTT

D: TRBD2
V: TRBV6-2/TRBV6-3
J: TRBJ2-7
size: .
CDR3: CASSLGGRGEQYF
DNA: TGTGCCAGCAGTCTTGGCGGGAGGGGCGAGCAGTACTTC

D: .
V: TRBV5-1
J: TRBJ2-2
size: .
CDR3: CASSFNTRQSQNTGELFF
DNA: TGCGCCAGCAGCTTTAATACGCGACAGAGCCAGAACACCGGGGAGCTGTTTTTT

D: .
V: TRBV11-2
J: TRBJ2-4
size: .
CDR3: CASSLETLAKNIQYF
DNA: TGTGCCAGCAGCTTAGAAACCTTAGCCAAAAACATTCAGTACTTC

D: TRBD1
V: TRBV5-6
J: TRBJ2-2
size: .
CDR3: CASSTEARGRGTGELFF
DNA: TGTGCCAGCAGCACGGAGGCCAGGGGGCGCGGCACCGGGGAGCTGTTTTTT

D: TRBD2
V: TRBV4-3
J: TRBJ2-1
size: .
CDR3: CASSHESGDNEQFF
DNA: TGCGCCAGCAGCCATGAGAGCGGGGACAATGAGCAGTTCTTC

D: .
V: TRBV5-4
J: TRBJ2-7
size: .
CDR3: CASSSMGRTYEQYF
DNA: TGTGCCAGCAGTTCCATGGGTCGTACCTACGAGCAGTACTTC

D: .
V: TRBV19
J: TRBJ1-1
size: .
CDR3: CASRGTGNTEAFF
DNA: TGTGCCAGTAGGGGAACAGGGAACACTGAAGCTTTCTTT

D: TRBD1
V: TRBV5-5
J: TRBJ1-6
size: .
CDR3: CASSWDRANSPLHF
DNA: TGTGCCAGCAGCTGGGACAGGGCTAATTCACCCCTCCACTTT

D: .
V: TRBV2
J: TRBJ2-5
size: .
CDR3: CASSDAGSETQYF
DNA: TGTGCCAGCAGTGATGCAGGATCGGAGACCCAGTACTTC

D: .
V: TRBV29-1
J: TRBJ2-1
size: once
CDR3: CSVGGTSSYNEQFF
DNA: TGCAGCGTTGGCGGGACAAGCTCCTACAATGAGCAGTTCTTC

D: TRBD2
V: TRBV6-2/TRBV6-3
J: TRBJ2-1
size: .
CDR3: CASSYPGLAGGPWDEQFF
DNA: TGTGCCAGCAGTTACCCGGGACTAGCGGGAGGGCCATGGGATGAGCAGTTCTTC